Reported below is one T cell receptor (beta chain). Its antigen is still unknown. A clone one base away is much larger, so this may be a read error. TCRbeta-specific cDNA was reverse-transcribed from approximately 500 ng total RNA using a constant-region primer and ProtoScript II reverse transcriptase. Three nested multiplex PCR rounds, following a slightly modified ARM-PCR procedure, were used to build the TCRbeta libraries. The first two PCR rounds used multiplex TRBV1-TRBV30 forward primers with a Cbeta reverse primer, each for 10 cycles. Sample barcodes and Illumina adapters were added in a final 25-cycle PCR using Deep VentR polymerase. Amplicons of 200-500 bp were gel-purified with a QIAquick gel extraction kit before sequencing. An Illumina HiSeq 2500 was used to sequence the TCRbeta amplicons, generating 250-bp paired-end reads. The authors' analysis ran thus. To recover full CDR3 sequences, reads were quality-trimmed using Trimmomatic v0.33 and paired reads were then merged using FLASH v1.2.11. V, D and J germline segments were assigned to the rearranged TCRbeta sequences using MiGEC v1.2.1b. Clonotype statistics, along with Shannon-Wiener diversity indices, were calculated using VDJtools v1.0.0. Except for diversity analysis, only each sample's 250 most abundant clonotypes were used in subsequent analyses to reduce sampling bias. The public reads were reprocessed in TCRdb via fastp at Q25 and MiXCR, keeping in-frame beta chains. Each record represents a unique CDR3 protein, reported with the most common genes and DNA among its rows. In this record, the V and J calls reflect TCRdb's handling and not the investigators' own analysis. The sample has about 120,000 distinct CDR3 sequences on record, 65% to 75% of them singletons. Over 8% of the sample rests with the top ten.

These data are taken from a study of tumor-infiltrating lymphocytes in primary liver carcinoma (dated by TCRdb to 2016 to 2017). In the study overall: The five patients, three men and two women aged 30 to 69 years, had hepatocellular carcinoma (four) or combined HCC and intrahepatic cholangiocarcinoma (one). Repertoires from technical replicates were highly reproducible, with mean shared-clone rates roughly 0.87 and correlation coefficients above 0.98. Samples yielded roughly 3.65 to 7.5 million productive TCRbeta reads; read depth did not differ significantly between tissue types. Across five regions of each liver tumor, along with adjacent normal tissue and blood, the study brought together TCRbeta repertoire sequencing, expression microarrays and whole-exome sequencing. The five patients had tumors of stage T1-T3 N0M0, with maximum diameters ranging from about 4 to 11 cm. A total of roughly 35 specimens from 5 patients, comprising about 25 tumor regions, 5 adjacent noncancerous liver tissues and 5 peripheral blood samples, were covered by TCRbeta repertoire sequencing.

The investigation overall reported the following: Only the TCR beta chain was sequenced, which likely underestimates true repertoire diversity because unpaired alpha chains were not captured. Bulk unsorted samples precluded comparing CD4+ and CD8+ T cell repertoires. Consistent with antigen-driven expansion, pairs of tumor regions showed higher repertoire overlap (mean roughly 36%) than either tumor-adjacent pairs (about 17%) or tumor-blood pairs (around 15%). Compared with blood, tumors had a significantly larger share of the repertoire taken up by the top 250 clones (p = 0.039). The study included only four or five patients, and the authors note findings should be validated in a larger study.

Without any cell sorting, total RNA and DNA were extracted together from roughly 20-30 mg of bulk tissue using the AllPrep DNA/RNA mini kit. About five patients with histopathologically diagnosed primary liver carcinoma underwent surgical resection in China between 2015 and March 2016. Chronic HBV infection was present in the patients, and the patients were treatment-naive at sampling. Pieces of fresh tumor and adjacent tissue were cut in half, with one half kept in RNAlater at -80 degrees C and the other half sent for histology. The CDR3 covers 13 residues, taking in both the cysteine and the phenylalanine. Of all the DNA, just the CDR3 is kept, 39 bases in frame from base 1. Sequences GTSNPN (CDR1) and SVGIG (CDR2) are obtained from the germline V gene (reference sequence).

This sequence originates from an older woman with primary liver carcinoma and hepatitis B virus infection. Sequencing was performed on tumor-adjacent normal liver tissue. The chain is made from TRBV30 and TRBJ2-7, with TRBD2 matching 9 junction bases. The CDR3 region reads CVWRIAGVYEQYF. The DNA is TGTGTCTGGAGGATAGCGGGAGTGTACGAGCAGTACTTC. Reference TRBV30 and TRBJ2-7 genes cover what lies past the CDR3, so the full variable domain is SQTIHQWPATLVQPVGSPLSLECTVEGTSNPNLYWYRQAAGRGLQLLFYSVGIGQISSEVPQNLSASRPQDRQFILSSKKLLLSDSGFYLCVWRIAGVYEQYFGPGTRLTVT.